This passage covers 23 T cell receptor beta chains from one sample sequenced in a study of Ad26.COV2.S vaccination and SARS-CoV-2 variants. TCRdb's copy holds only in-frame clones and misses some; the assay was immunoSEQ multiplex PCR. The table has fewer than 600,000 clones, roughly nine tenths seen once. Treatment: roughly 18 received Ad26.COV2.S at low or high dose, single or two shots; about 5 received placebo; per-sample allocation not given. Vaccine and placebo recipients were sampled on day 63 after the first injection. Sequenced material: peripheral blood, taken in a trial of Ad26.COV2.S vaccine versus placebo. These receptors all come from a person between 18 and 60 years old who received the Ad26.COV2.S COVID-19 vaccine or a placebo.

The rearrangement joins TRBV19 to TRBJ1-1; weak D call: TRBD1 (5 bases). V was clipped by 5 bases and J by 5 bases, with 6 bases between them. Germline values: CDR1 LNHDA, CDR2 SQIVND (reference sequence). The CDR3 loop spans 11 amino acids. The CDR3 region is CASSGGTEAFF. As DNA, the CDR3 is TGTGCCAGTAGTGGGGGGACTGAAGCTTTCTTT.

The chain recombines TRBV7-9 with TRBJ2-1, with 7 bases fitting TRBD2. The J segment lost 0 bases and the V segment lost 4 bases, leaving 6 bases of the junction unmatched. CDR1 SEHNR and CDR2 FQNEAQ come from the germline V gene (reference sequence). The CDR3 runs 16 residues. The CDR3 DNA sequence: TGTGCCAGCAGCTCGACCGGGGGGAGCTCCTACAATGAGCAGTTCTTC. Translating gives CASSSTGGSSYNEQFF.

The rearrangement joins TRBV6-6 to TRBJ1-4; no reliable D call. The CDR3 totals 17 residues. The ends were cut back, 5 bases at V and 0 bases at J, with 16 bases in the middle. Germline lookup yields CDR1 MNHNY and CDR2 SVGAGI (reference sequence). The CDR3 coding sequence is TGTGCCAGCAGTCGGACGAAACCAGCGTCAACTAATGAAAAACTGTTTTTT. This encodes CASSRTKPASTNEKLFF.

J is TRBJ2-1 and V is TRBV7-8; TRBD2 agrees at 10 bases. Germline CDR1 is SGHVS and CDR2 is FQNEAQ. The V segment lost 5 bases and the J segment 6 bases; nucleotides outside the gene matches: 7. There are 15 residues in the CDR3. The CDR3 spells CASSPPSGRLNEQFF. CDR3 coding DNA: TGTGCCAGCAGCCCACCTAGCGGGAGACTCAATGAGCAGTTCTTC.

This clone was counted a single time. V gene TRBV5-4 combines with J gene TRBJ2-7; D is possibly TRBD1 (6 bases). CDR3 length equals 15 residues. V lost 0 bases and J lost 2, with 12 bases in between. Germline lookup yields CDR1 SGHNT and CDR2 YYREEE (reference sequence). CDR3 sequence: CASSLAVQGAYEQYF. The CDR3 DNA sequence: TGTGCCAGCAGCTTGGCGGTACAGGGTGCCTACGAGCAGTACTTC.

The rearrangement joins TRBV10-3 to TRBJ2-7, with D maybe TRBD1 (6 bases). Per germline, CDR1 ENHRY and CDR2 SYGVKD. Trimming removed 2 bases from V and 6 bases from J, with 11 bases in between. The CDR3 extends over 13 amino acids. DNA for the CDR3: TGTGCCATCAGTGAGATTTCACAGGGCGAGCAGTACTTC. It yields the protein CAISEISQGEQYF.

V usage is TRBV27 and J usage is TRBJ2-5; possibly TRBD1 for D (6 bases). The CDR3 sequence is 14 residues long. The ends were cut back, 5 bases at V and 5 bases at J, with 15 bases in the middle. Looked up from germline, CDR1 is MNHEY and CDR2 is SMNVEV (reference sequence). The CDR3 sequence is CASSPVTQGETQYF. CDR3 coding DNA: TGTGCCAGCAGTCCCGTAACGCAGGGGGAGACCCAGTACTTC.

V gene TRBV7-2 combines with J gene TRBJ2-3; D possibly corresponds to TRBD2 (5 bases). There are 14 residues in the CDR3. CDR1 and CDR2 (germline): SGHTA, FQGNSA. The germline V and J ends were trimmed by 1 base and 5 bases, with 10 bases remaining between them. CDR3 loop: CASSLERLRDTQYF. The CDR3 DNA is TGTGCCAGCAGCTTAGAGCGGCTTAGAGATACGCAGTATTTT.

The V and J genes are TRBV6-5 and TRBJ1-2; tentative D call: TRBD1 (6 bases). V gave up 2 bases and J gave up 1 base, with 8 bases separating them. Looked up from germline, CDR1 is MNHEY and CDR2 is SVGAGI. The CDR3 is made up of 14 amino acids. CDR3 in amino acids: CASSYQGHNYGYTF. The CDR3 nucleotides are TGTGCCAGCAGTTACCAGGGGCATAACTATGGCTACACCTTC.

The chain uses TRBV5-1 and TRBJ1-2; no firm D call. Trimming left V 0 bases short and J 3 bases short, with 9 bases between. There are 14 residues in the CDR3. Germline V gives CDR1 SGHRS, CDR2 YFSETQ. CDR3 sequence (DNA): TGCGCCAGCAGCTTGGAGAGGCAGGACTATGGCTACACCTTC. This sequence encodes CASSLERQDYGYTF. The entire variable domain, with the rest obtained from reference TRBV5-1 and TRBJ1-2, is as follows: KAGVTQTPRYLIKTRGQQVTLSCSPISGHRSVSWYQQTPGQGLQFLFEYFSETQRNKGNFPGRFSGRQFSNSRSEMNVSTLELGDSALYLCASSLERQDYGYTFGSGTRLTVV.

The gene calls are TRBV11-3 and TRBJ2-5; 12 nucleotides align to TRBD2. CDR1 is SGHNT and CDR2 is YENEEA in the germline V gene. Trimming removed 5 bases from V and 0 bases from J; junction bases left unmatched: 4. The CDR3 is made up of 16 amino acids. CDR3 region: CASSPGTSGYQETQYF. The CDR3 region has the DNA TGTGCCAGCAGCCCAGGGACTAGCGGGTACCAAGAGACCCAGTACTTC. Full variable domain (outside the CDR3, taken from reference TRBV11-3 and TRBJ2-5): EAGVVQSPRYKIIEKKQPVAFWCNPISGHNTLYWYLQNLGQGPELLIRYENEEAVDDSQLPKDRFSAERLKGVDSTLKIQPAELGDSAVYLCASSPGTSGYQETQYFGPGTRLLVL.

The CDR3 region has the DNA TGCGCCAGCAGCACCGGACAGGGATTAGCCGGGGAGCTGTTTTTT. Translated: CASSTGQGLAGELFF. V and J are TRBV5-1 and TRBJ2-2; 8 nucleotides align to TRBD1. This CDR3 spans 15 amino acids. CDR1 and CDR2 from the germline V gene are SGHRS and YFSETQ. V lost 4 bases and J lost 6; bases outside the gene matches: 8.

This clone was counted a few times. The chain has TRBV4-1 and TRBJ2-1, with 12 bases aligning to TRBD2. Trimming took 2 bases from V and 4 from J; bases not matched to a gene: 15. CDR1 and CDR2 (germline): MGHRA, YSYEKL. The CDR3 is 20 amino acids. CDR3 sequence reads: CASSQSIIITGTSGYNEQFF. As DNA, the CDR3 is TGCGCCAGCAGCCAAAGCATTATCATTACCGGGACTAGCGGGTACAATGAGCAGTTCTTC.

V and J are TRBV12-2 and TRBJ2-7; no check of the table's D call, TRBD2, against the DNA was made. TRBV12-2 counts as a pseudogene. There are 17 residues in the CDR3. CDR3 sequence: CASRSPPLAGMAYEQYF. Written as DNA, the CDR3 is TGTGCAAGTCGCTCCCCCCCACTAGCGGGAATGGCCTACGAGCAGTACTTC.

The chain has TRBV6-4 and TRBJ2-2; 8 bases fit TRBD1. Germline V lookup: CDR1 MRHNA, CDR2 SNTAGT. The junction had 1 base not matched to a gene; V was cut back by 6 bases and J by 1 base. CDR3 length equals 14 residues. The CDR3 loop reads CASSDRGNTGELFF. CDR3 in DNA: TGTGCCAGCAGCGACAGGGGGAACACCGGGGAGCTGTTTTTT.

The J gene is TRBJ2-7, the V gene TRBV3-1 (or the pseudogene TRBV3-2); D unclear. The germline V gene encodes CDR1 LGHDT and CDR2 YNNKEL (reference sequence). V was cut by 2 bases and J by 0 bases, with 8 bases left in between. CDR3 size: 14 residues. Here the CDR3 reads CASSQNSISYEQYF. The CDR3 bases are TGTGCCAGCAGCCAAAACAGTATCTCCTACGAGCAGTACTTC.

CDR3 protein: CASSLLSSGRATDTQYF. CDR3 nucleotides: TGTGCCAGCAGCTTACTTTCTAGCGGGAGGGCGACAGATACGCAGTATTTT. V usage is TRBV7-3 and J usage is TRBJ2-3, with 12 bases identical to TRBD2. Germline values: CDR1 SGHTA, CDR2 FQGTGA. This CDR3 contains 17 residues. V shed 2 bases, J shed 3 bases, and the junction held 6 bases outside the gene matches.

This clone was recorded once. The chain couples TRBV2 to TRBJ1-6, with 8 bases fitting TRBD1. Per germline, CDR1 SNHLY and CDR2 FYNNEI. The CDR3 is 15 residues long. V shed 6 bases, J shed 8 bases, and the junction held 9 bases outside the gene matches. This CDR3 is CASSDHQGADSPLHF. CDR3 bases: TGTGCCAGCAGCGACCACCAGGGGGCGGATTCACCCCTCCACTTT. Full variable domain (missing parts from reference TRBV2 and TRBJ1-6): EPEVTQTPSHQVTQMGQEVILRCVPISNHLYFYWYRQILGQKVEFLVSFYNNEISEKSEIFDDQFSVERPDGSNFTLKIRSTKLEDSAMYFCASSDHQGADSPLHFGNGTRLTVT.

The rearrangement joins TRBV27 to TRBJ2-7, with D perhaps being TRBD1 or TRBD2 (6 bases each). This CDR3 contains 18 residues. The V gene lost 0 bases and the J gene lost 3 bases, with 21 bases spanning the gap. Germline lookup yields CDR1 MNHEY and CDR2 SMNVEV (reference sequence). CDR3 nucleotides: TGTGCCAGCAGTTTATCAAGGGGGGTGGAGGCAACCAACTACGAGCAGTACTTC. Translating it yields CASSLSRGVEATNYEQYF.

The chain uses TRBV27 and TRBJ1-1; maybe TRBD1 (6 bases). Trimming stripped 2 bases from V and 10 bases from J, with 20 bases between. The CDR3 is 15 residues long. CDR1 is MNHEY, CDR2 SMNVEV, per germline (reference sequence). DNA for the CDR3: TGTGCCAGCAGTTTAATAGGGGGATTGGGAGAAGGAGCTTTCTTT. Its protein product is CASSLIGGLGEGAFF.

V usage is TRBV19 and J usage is TRBJ1-1, with TRBD1 as a possible D gene (6 bases). Per the germline V gene, CDR1 is LNHDA and CDR2 is SQIVND (reference sequence). The CDR3 totals 12 residues. With 7 bases removed from V and 4 bases from J, the gap between germline ends came to 10 bases. The CDR3 sequence: CASNRGPTEAFF. The CDR3 DNA is TGTGCCAGTAACCGGGGGCCCACTGAAGCTTTCTTT.

V usage is TRBV19 and J usage is TRBJ1-3, with 7 positions matching TRBD1. Trimming cost V 7 bases and J 0 bases; bases outside gene matches: 9. Looked up from germline, CDR1 is LNHDA and CDR2 is SQIVND (reference sequence). CDR3 length: 16 residues. The CDR3 protein is CASTGGTANSGNTIYF. CDR3 in DNA: TGTGCCAGTACAGGCGGGACAGCCAACTCTGGAAACACCATATATTTT.

To note about this clone: In the same sample, other DNA sequences code for this CDR3. CDR3 in amino acids: CAGAIYNEQFF. The CDR3 bases are TGTGCCGGCGCGATCTACAATGAGCAGTTCTTC. V is TRBV2 and J is TRBJ2-1; D is ambiguous. The CDR3 extends over 11 amino acids. V was shortened by 11 bases and J by 3 bases, with 8 bases between the two germline ends. From germline, CDR1 is SNHLY and CDR2 FYNNEI.